A single sample is the source of the 27 T cell receptor beta chains below, sequenced in a study of blood T cell repertoires in COVID-19. Only in-frame clones appear in the TCRdb table, and some are missing; sequencing was by immunoSEQ multiplex PCR. The sample lists 350,000 or so clones, 80% to 90% occurring once. Input material: peripheral blood. The receptors were gathered from a man in his thirties or forties with active or convalescent COVID-19.

The chain joins TRBV6-1 to TRBJ2-3; 11 bases match TRBD2. The CDR3 has 16 amino acids. Germline CDR1 MNHNS, CDR2 SASEGT. The J segment lost 2 bases and the V segment lost 3 bases, leaving 4 bases of the junction unmatched. CDR3 in amino acids: CASSDRGLADTDTQYF. As DNA, the CDR3 is TGTGCCAGCAGTGATAGGGGACTAGCGGACACAGATACGCAGTATTTT.

The chain links TRBV27 to TRBJ2-7; TRBD1 aligns across 7 bases. V lost 2 bases to trimming and J lost 0 bases; unmatched junction nucleotides: 4. Germline CDR1 reads MNHEY; CDR2 reads SMNVEV (reference sequence). This CDR3 contains 15 residues. For the CDR3, the DNA is TGTGCCAGCAGTTTACGGGCAGGGGGCTCCTACGAGCAGTACTTC. Amino acids: CASSLRAGGSYEQYF.

The V gene is TRBV29-1, the J gene TRBJ2-3, with 10 bases identical to TRBD2. V dropped 0 bases and J dropped 5; count of bases not matched to a gene: 5. Germline CDR1 SQVTM, CDR2 ANQGSEA. The length of the CDR3 is 15 residues. CDR3 DNA: TGCAGCGTTGAAGAGCTAGCGGGAGTCCGAGATACGCAGTATTTT. Its translation: CSVEELAGVRDTQYF.

CDR3 bases: TGCGCCAGCAGCCAAGAATACAGGGGGGATCAGCCCCAGCATTTT. Residues: CASSQEYRGDQPQHF. This sequence joins TRBV4-3 and TRBJ1-5; TRBD1 matches at 8 bases. V gave up 0 bases and J gave up 5 bases; unmatched junction bases: 3. The germline V gene encodes CDR1 LGHNA and CDR2 YSLEER. The CDR3 is 15 amino acids.

The rearrangement links TRBV11-3 to TRBJ2-7, with 8 bases lining up with TRBD1. The ends lost 5 bases at V and 4 bases at J; junction bases unmatched: 10. Germline assignment: CDR1 SGHNT and CDR2 YENEEA. The CDR3 is 15 residues long. In DNA form, the CDR3 reads TGTGCCAGCAGCGTGGACAGGGTAGGGATATACGAGCAGTACTTC. Translating it yields CASSVDRVGIYEQYF.

On this clone: The junction differs from germline at one of its ends, possibly a read error. This sequence joins TRBV29-1 and TRBJ1-2, with 8 positions matching TRBD1. CDR3 length: 10 residues. Germline CDR1 and CDR2: SQVTM and ANQGSEA. The CDR3 sequence is CSAGQGGTLF. The CDR3 region has the DNA TGCAGCGCCGGACAGGGAGGTACCCTCTTC.

The sample holds many counts of this clone. The rearrangement uses TRBV4-3 and TRBJ1-4, with 8 positions matching TRBD1. The CDR3 is 21 residues long. J was trimmed by 0 bases and V by 0 bases; bases with no gene match: 15. Looked up from germline, CDR1 is LGHNA and CDR2 is YSLEER. The CDR3 reads CASSQDLIVQGVSATNEKLFF. The CDR3 DNA is TGCGCCAGCAGCCAAGATTTAATTGTACAGGGGGTTTCTGCAACTAATGAAAAACTGTTTTTT.

The chain has TRBV24-1 and TRBJ1-2; no reliable D call. This CDR3 is built from 12 residues. Per germline, CDR1 KGHDR and CDR2 SFDVKD. With 4 bases removed from V and 4 bases from J, the gap between germline ends came to 6 bases. CDR3 residues: CATSEGGYGYTF. CDR3 DNA: TGTGCCACCAGTGAAGGAGGCTATGGCTACACCTTC.

V is TRBV6-5 and J is TRBJ2-7; a weak D match, TRBD2 (5 bases). Looked up from germline, CDR1 is MNHEY and CDR2 is SVGAGI. The CDR3 loop spans 14 amino acids. V lost 2 bases and J 4 bases, leaving 12 bases between the germline ends. The chain's CDR3 is CASSYGEEGYEQYF. In nucleotides, the CDR3 is TGTGCCAGCAGTTACGGGGAAGAGGGATACGAGCAGTACTTC.

This chain uses TRBV28 with TRBJ2-1; TRBD2 agrees at 10 bases. V shed 8 bases, J shed 9 bases, and the junction held 7 bases outside the gene matches. This CDR3 contains 13 residues. Germline CDR1 reads MDHEN; CDR2 reads SYDVKM. The CDR3 bases are TGTGCCAGCGGTACGGGACTAGCGACTGAGCAGTTCTTC. It codes for CASGTGLATEQFF.

This clone has a single count. The rearrangement uses TRBV12-3 or TRBV12-4 and TRBJ1-1, with D unresolved. CDR3 length: 13 residues. Trimming removed 7 bases from V and 4 bases from J, with 13 bases in between. DNA of the CDR3: TGTGCCAGCACTTGGACGAGGGTCACTGAAGCTTTCTTT. It specifies CASTWTRVTEAFF.

The chain employs TRBV7-9 and TRBJ1-2; perhaps TRBD1 as D (6 bases). V lost 0 bases to trimming and J lost 7 bases, with 12 bases between them. The CDR3 extends over 14 amino acids. Germline CDR1 SEHNR, CDR2 FQNEAQ (reference sequence). CDR3 nucleotide sequence: TGTGCCAGCAGCTTAGCGGCGGGGGGCAGTGGCTACACCTTC. It specifies CASSLAAGGSGYTF.

This clone was found once. This chain links TRBV5-1 with TRBJ1-4; 7 bases map to TRBD1. The CDR3 has 14 amino acids. The trim removed 4 bases at V and 8 bases at J, leaving 8 bases unmatched. The V gene's germline CDR1 is SGHRS and CDR2 YFSETQ. CDR3 sequence reads: CASSTDRLYEKLFF. CDR3 in DNA: TGCGCCAGCAGCACGGACAGGTTATACGAAAAACTGTTTTTT.

The V gene is TRBV7-2, the J gene TRBJ2-1; D gene unclear. Germline CDR1 and CDR2: SGHTA and FQGNSA. V lost 5 bases to trimming and J lost 6 bases, with 11 bases between them. This CDR3 comprises 13 residues. The CDR3, as DNA: TGTGCCAGCAGCCCCTACTACGGCAATGAGCAGTTCTTC. It translates to CASSPYYGNEQFF.

The chain carries TRBV4-2 and TRBJ2-2; 8 positions match TRBD2. Germline-derived CDR1 and CDR2 are LGHNA and YNFKEQ. This CDR3 region has 20 residues. The V and J ends lost 1 base and 1 base, in that order; junction bases with no gene match: 14. The CDR3 is CASSQGAIGAGVENTGELFF. In DNA, the CDR3 is TGTGCCAGCAGCCAAGGGGCAATCGGAGCGGGAGTCGAGAACACCGGGGAGCTGTTTTTT.

The DNA of the CDR3 is TGTGCCAGTAGTACCGGGACAGGGGGTTGGAGCAATCAGCCCCAGCATTTT. Amino acid sequence: CASSTGTGGWSNQPQHF. This sequence joins TRBV19 and TRBJ1-5; 11 bases are shared with TRBD1. V lost 4 bases and J lost 1; bases outside the gene matches: 6. The CDR3 is 17 residues long. Germline lookup yields CDR1 LNHDA and CDR2 SQIVND (reference sequence).

This chain connects TRBV7-9 to TRBJ2-7; D unclear. V lost 5 bases to trimming and J lost 7 bases, with 9 bases between them. Germline V CDR1 and CDR2: SEHNR, FQNEAQ (reference sequence). CDR3 length equals 11 residues. CDR3 region: CASSLVGEQYF. The CDR3 bases are TGTGCCAGCAGCCTTGTCGGGGAGCAGTACTTC.

The gene calls are TRBV29-1 and TRBJ1-5, with D hard to call. Per germline, CDR1 SQVTM and CDR2 ANQGSEA. V was shortened by 4 bases and J by 0 bases, with 7 bases between the two germline ends. The CDR3 contains 13 residues. The DNA for the CDR3 is TGCAGCGTTGGGAGCAGTAGCAATCAGCCCCAGCATTTT. Translating it yields CSVGSSSNQPQHF.

The gene calls are TRBV7-2 and TRBJ2-3, with a possible D match to TRBD1 (6 bases). The germline V gene has CDR1 SGHTA and CDR2 FQGNSA. The CDR3 extends over 15 amino acids. V was shortened by 0 bases and J by 4 bases, with 11 bases between the two germline ends. DNA for the CDR3: TGTGCCAGCAGCTTAGCGGGGGCCCGCCCAGATACGCAGTATTTT. It translates to CASSLAGARPDTQYF.

The chain recombines TRBV28 with TRBJ2-5; no clear D. Trimming took 4 bases from V and 5 from J, leaving 5 bases between them. CDR1 is MDHEN and CDR2 is SYDVKM in the germline V gene. The CDR3 length is 11 residues. The CDR3 region has the DNA TGTGCCAGCAGTTCCGTTGAGACCCAGTACTTC. It yields the protein CASSSVETQYF.

This clone has more than one count but fewer than ten. This chain links TRBV21-1 with TRBJ1-5; TRBD1 is the table's D call, not checked against the DNA. TRBV21-1 is termed a pseudogene. The CDR3 contains 17 residues. CDR3 in amino acids: CASSNIRQGSYEVPQHF. As DNA, the CDR3 is TGTGCCAGCAGCAACATTCGGCAGGGGAGTTATGAGGTGCCCCAGCATTTT.

The rearrangement uses TRBV3-1 (or the pseudogene TRBV3-2) and TRBJ2-5; possible D gene TRBD2, 5 bases. This CDR3 is 17 amino acids long. Germline CDR1 LGHDT, CDR2 YNNKEL (reference sequence). The V end lost 0 bases, the J end lost 2 bases, and 16 bases lay between the germline ends. This chain's CDR3 is CASSQDRRSSPQETQYF. The DNA of the CDR3 is TGTGCCAGCAGCCAAGATCGGAGGAGCAGCCCTCAAGAGACCCAGTACTTC.

The chain employs TRBV7-9 and TRBJ2-1, with unresolved D. Germline V gene data show CDR1 as SEHNR and CDR2 as FQNEAQ (reference sequence). The CDR3 spans 13 residues. Trimming removed 2 bases at V and 4 bases at J, with 6 bases between. DNA of the CDR3: TGTGCCAGCAGCTTAAGCTTATACAATGAGCAGTTCTTC. Its protein product is CASSLSLYNEQFF.

The chain joins TRBV2 to TRBJ1-5, with D perhaps matching TRBD1 (5 bases). CDR3 length equals 13 residues. Germline V CDR1 and CDR2: SNHLY, FYNNEI. The V gene lost 7 bases and the J gene lost 3 bases, with 10 bases spanning the gap. The CDR3 DNA follows: TGTGCCAGCAAGAGACAGATCAATCAGCCCCAGCATTTT. Its protein product is CASKRQINQPQHF.

The V and J genes are TRBV6-4 and TRBJ1-5; D is uncertain. This CDR3 region has 14 residues. Germline CDR1 MRHNA, CDR2 SNTAGT. V lost 6 bases to trimming and J lost 6 bases, with 15 bases between them. The CDR3 loop reads CASRVTTPFQPQHF. The DNA of the CDR3 is TGTGCCAGCAGGGTGACTACGCCATTTCAGCCCCAGCATTTT.

V gene TRBV5-1 combines with J gene TRBJ2-3, with TRBD2 identical over 11 bases. The junction had 5 bases not matched to a gene; V was cut back by 4 bases and J by 1 base. The CDR3 totals 16 residues. Germline V lookup: CDR1 SGHRS, CDR2 YFSETQ. In DNA form, the CDR3 reads TGCGCCAGCAGCGTAGCGGGGGGGCATGGCACAGATACGCAGTATTTT. It is translated as CASSVAGGHGTDTQYF.

Only a few counts were recorded for this clone. The chain links TRBV30 to TRBJ2-1, with D possibly matching TRBD2 (6 bases). The CDR3 is made up of 16 amino acids. The germline V gene has CDR1 GTSNPN and CDR2 SVGIG (reference sequence). The V end was cut by 3 bases, the J end by 0 bases, with 15 bases between. The CDR3: CAWRPWRGSSYNEQFF. CDR3 DNA: TGTGCCTGGAGGCCCTGGCGGGGAAGCTCCTACAATGAGCAGTTCTTC.